The source of this TCR beta chain is a study of T cell responses to AZD1222 COVID-19 vaccine. Study-level findings and limits: Only 5 or 6 individuals given AZD1222 were seropositive at baseline. The study found Spike-specific TCR breadth and depth rose after two AZD1222 doses.

The V and J ends lost 2 bases and 4 bases respectively, with 5 bases between them. This CDR3 is built from 13 residues. Looked up from germline, CDR1 is MNHEY and CDR2 is SMNVEV (reference sequence). Worth noting for this clone: The antigen is undetermined.

Sequencing was performed with immunoSEQ multiplex PCR; in TCRdb, only in-frame clones are kept and a portion is missing. The sample lists around 100,000 clones, over 70% occurring once. Specimen: peripheral blood, collected on day 0 of AZD1222 vaccination. The clonotype originates from an adult in good health. The gene calls are TRBV27 and TRBJ2-2; D is unclear. The chain's CDR3 is CASSLSVTGELFF. CDR3 in DNA: TGTGCCAGCAGTTTAAGCGTCACCGGGGAGCTGTTTTTT.